The 21 T cell receptor beta chains presented below share a single source sample, sequenced in a study of response to subunit inactivated influenza vaccine (dated by TCRdb to the late 2010s). This specimen's time point label, per the study, means: 45 days after influenza vaccine administration. The method was RT-PCR. Sequencing was carried out with an Illumina HiSeq 2500. Starting from the raw public reads, TCRdb applied fastp trimming at Q25, assembled clones with MiXCR and retained in-frame beta chains. Every entry covers one CDR3 protein and lists the most common genes and DNA from its rows. Across this sample there are 150,000 or so distinct CDR3 sequences, with roughly 10% seen only once. The top ten clones comprise 12% of the sample. Sequencing was performed on non-naive T cells sorted from PBMCs, taken about 6 weeks after vaccination. In the paper's terms, the cell subset or site label means: memory T cell fraction. The origin of the receptors is a man over 45 who received an inactivated influenza vaccine. Donor details come from another sample of the same person, matched by shared clones.

The table lists this clonotype with a few counts. This chain uses TRBV2 with TRBJ1-1; D not certain. This CDR3 comprises 13 residues. Germline CDR1 is SNHLY and CDR2 is FYNNEI. V lost 7 bases and J lost 5, with 14 bases in between. The chain's CDR3 is CASTSGEGTEAFF. CDR3 DNA: TGTGCCAGCACGAGCGGGGAGGGTACTGAAGCTTTCTTT.

The chain is built from TRBV20-1 and TRBJ1-2; D remains unclear. Germline CDR1 DFQATT, CDR2 SNEGSKA (reference sequence). The V and J ends lost 6 bases and 7 bases respectively, with 21 bases between them. This CDR3 has 14 residues. CDR3 nucleotide sequence: TGCAGTGCCGGGGAAGGTGGCACCCCCCGTGGCTACACCTTC. Translating gives CSAGEGGTPRGYTF.

This clonotype was seen only a few times. This chain uses TRBV5-4 with TRBJ2-6; D could derive from TRBD1 or TRBD2 (5 bases each). This CDR3 region has 17 residues. V was clipped by 4 bases and J by 0 bases, with 14 bases between them. In germline, CDR1 is SGHNT, CDR2 YYREEE (reference sequence). This CDR3 is CASSRGETYSGANVLTF. The CDR3, as DNA: TGTGCCAGCAGCCGAGGGGAGACATACTCTGGGGCCAACGTCCTGACTTTC.

The CDR3 protein is CSARDVRGASQETQYF. In DNA form, the CDR3 reads TGCAGTGCTAGAGATGTCCGGGGGGCGTCCCAAGAGACCCAGTACTTC. The chain carries TRBV20-1 and TRBJ2-5, with D possibly matching TRBD2 (7 bases). CDR3 length equals 16 residues. From germline, CDR1 is DFQATT and CDR2 SNEGSKA (reference sequence). The V and J ends lost 0 bases and 1 base respectively, with 15 bases between them.

This clonotype was counted many times. The rearrangement links TRBV5-1 to TRBJ2-3, with 7 bases fitting TRBD1. Germline V gene sequence: CDR1 SGHRS, CDR2 YFSETQ. The CDR3 loop spans 15 amino acids. Losses at the gene ends were 4 bases for V and 0 bases for J; bases not matched to a gene: 5. The CDR3 DNA reads TGCGCCAGCAGCCCCTTGGGACAGAGCACAGATACGCAGTATTTT. Amino acid sequence: CASSPLGQSTDTQYF.

This clonotype appeared a few times. The chain couples TRBV29-1 to TRBJ1-5; D not resolved. Per the germline V gene, CDR1 is SQVTM and CDR2 is ANQGSEA. The CDR3 runs 14 residues. Trimming took off 7 bases at V and 2 bases at J, with 15 bases between the two ends. For the CDR3, the DNA is TGCAGCGCGGTCAGAAGGAGGGGCAATCAGCCCCAGCATTTT. Translating it yields CSAVRRRGNQPQHF.

This clonotype was seen at least ten times. The genes are TRBV12-3 or TRBV12-4 and TRBJ1-4; D uncertain. V was clipped by 1 base and J by 10 bases, with 10 bases between them. The CDR3 is 13 residues long. DNA of the CDR3: TGTGCCAGCAGTTTAGGATCGAGCGGAAAACTGTTTTTT. This codes for CASSLGSSGKLFF.

The chain has TRBV3-1 and TRBJ2-7; tentatively, D is TRBD2 (5 bases). The CDR3 runs 14 residues. The germline V and J ends were trimmed by 6 bases and 1 base, with 13 bases remaining between them. Per germline, CDR1 LGHDT and CDR2 YNNKEL (reference sequence). This CDR3 reads CASSKSPGSYEQYF. The CDR3 nucleotides read TGTGCCAGCAGTAAAAGTCCGGGGTCCTACGAGCAGTACTTC.

This clonotype appeared a few times. The chain uses TRBV28 and TRBJ2-5, with D uncertain. Germline CDR1 MDHEN, CDR2 SYDVKM. The CDR3 sequence is 13 residues long. The V and J ends lost 3 bases and 5 bases respectively, with 10 bases between them. The CDR3 DNA sequence: TGTGCCAGCAGTTTTGGCATTCGGGAGACCCAGTACTTC. Protein: CASSFGIRETQYF.

The rearrangement links TRBV4-3 to TRBJ2-7; 14 bases agree with TRBD2. The ends lost 0 bases at V and 0 bases at J; junction bases unmatched: 7. Germline-derived CDR1 and CDR2 are LGHNA and YSLEER. This CDR3 comprises 19 residues. The CDR3 bases are TGCGCCAGCAGCCAAGAAGAGGGACTAGCGGGAGACTACTCCTACGAGCAGTACTTC. It is translated as CASSQEEGLAGDYSYEQYF.

This clonotype showed up just a few times. The rearrangement links TRBV4-3 to TRBJ2-7; the D is unclear. The CDR3 length is 13 residues. Germline assignment: CDR1 LGHNA and CDR2 YSLEER. V gave up 0 bases and J gave up 6 bases, with 9 bases separating them. CDR3 region: CASSQEVGSEQYF. The CDR3 coding sequence is TGCGCCAGCAGCCAAGAAGTCGGGTCCGAGCAGTACTTC.

The J gene is TRBJ1-1, the V gene TRBV19; 10 nucleotides agree with TRBD1. This CDR3 contains 14 residues. J lost 3 bases, V lost 6 bases, and 4 bases had no gene match. CDR1 LNHDA and CDR2 SQIVND come from the germline V gene (reference sequence). The CDR3 here is CASRGQGKDTEAFF. DNA of the CDR3: TGTGCCAGTAGGGGACAGGGGAAGGACACTGAAGCTTTCTTT.

This clonotype was seen at least ten times. The chain is built from TRBV4-1 and TRBJ1-5; no reliable D call. The CDR3 runs to 14 residues. V was shortened by 3 bases and J by 6 bases, with 12 bases between the two germline ends. Per the germline V gene, CDR1 is MGHRA and CDR2 is YSYEKL. As DNA, the CDR3 is TGCGCCAGCAGCCAGAGACATGGGAGTCAGCCCCAGCATTTT. Translated, it gives CASSQRHGSQPQHF.

J is TRBJ2-1 and V is TRBV10-3, with 10 bases identical to TRBD2. From germline, CDR1 is ENHRY and CDR2 SYGVKD. Trimming removed 4 bases from V and 1 base from J; junction bases left unmatched: 4. This CDR3 contains 16 residues. CDR3 coding DNA: TGTGCCATCAGTGGAACTAGCGGGACGTCCTACAATGAGCAGTTCTTC. Amino acid sequence: CAISGTSGTSYNEQFF.

The chain uses TRBV2 and TRBJ2-5; TRBD1 agrees at 7 bases. Trimming at V came to 2 bases and at J to 5 bases, leaving 5 bases not matched to a gene. The CDR3 length is 14 residues. CDR1 is SNHLY, CDR2 FYNNEI, per germline. The CDR3 protein is CASSEMTGSETQYF. CDR3 in DNA: TGTGCCAGCAGTGAAATGACAGGGAGCGAGACCCAGTACTTC.

This clonotype was observed many times. J is TRBJ2-1 and V is TRBV5-6; TRBD1 matches 9 bases. CDR3 size: 16 residues. Trimming cost V 4 bases and J 1 base; bases outside gene matches: 6. Per the germline V gene, CDR1 is SGHDT and CDR2 is YYEEEE. The CDR3 sequence: CASSIDRGSSYNEQFF. In DNA form, the CDR3 reads TGTGCCAGCAGCATTGACAGGGGGAGTTCCTACAATGAGCAGTTCTTC.

The chain is built from TRBV11-2 and TRBJ1-3; 7 bases match TRBD1. This CDR3 region has 16 residues. V gave up 6 bases and J gave up 1 base; unmatched junction bases: 9. In germline, CDR1 is SGHAT, CDR2 FQNNGV. This chain's CDR3 is CASRFPPTGSGNTIYF. In DNA, the CDR3 is TGTGCCAGCAGATTCCCCCCGACAGGGTCTGGAAACACCATATATTTT.

The rearrangement uses TRBV5-1 and TRBJ2-1; 11 nucleotides line up with TRBD2. The CDR3 sequence is 14 residues long. The junction had 4 bases not matched to a gene; V was cut back by 3 bases and J by 8 bases. Germline CDR1 SGHRS, CDR2 YFSETQ. DNA of the CDR3: TGCGCCAGCAGCTCGTTAGCGGGGGGGCATGAGCAGTTCTTC. This translates into CASSSLAGGHEQFF.

This clonotype was found a few times. The chain uses TRBV24-1 and TRBJ2-5, with unresolved D. The CDR3 extends over 12 amino acids. CDR1 KGHDR and CDR2 SFDVKD come from the germline V gene. V lost 3 bases, J lost 4 bases, and 5 bases lay in between. As DNA, the CDR3 is TGTGCCACCAGTGATCACTTAGAGACCCAGTACTTC. This translates into CATSDHLETQYF.

This clonotype occurred many times. The chain carries TRBV7-2 and TRBJ1-4, with D tentatively TRBD1 (6 bases). This CDR3 is 15 amino acids long. The germline V and J ends were trimmed by 5 bases and 8 bases, with 18 bases remaining between them. CDR1 is SGHTA and CDR2 is FQGNSA in the germline V gene. The CDR3 spells CASSDGQTRGEKLFF. CDR3 sequence (DNA): TGTGCCAGCAGCGATGGACAGACACGTGGGGAAAAACTGTTTTTT.

The V and J genes are TRBV4-1 and TRBJ2-1, with 9 bases that match TRBD2. Germline CDR1 reads MGHRA; CDR2 reads YSYEKL. The CDR3 is 16 amino acids. V lost 4 bases and J lost 1; bases outside the gene matches: 5. The CDR3 region is CASSLRGLASYNEQFF. In DNA form, the CDR3 reads TGCGCCAGCAGCCTAAGAGGACTAGCGTCCTACAATGAGCAGTTCTTC.